This T cell receptor (beta chain) was found in a study of metastatic and nonmetastatic thyroid tumors. On the study more broadly: Comparison of repertoires was carried out across blood and tumor or nodule tissue from malignant and benign thyroid patients.

Ahead of thyroid surgery, no patient had received treatment of any kind. TCRdb re-called the PCR reads via MiXCR. This repertoire shows roughly 14,000 clones, roughly a quarter found once; its top ten account for roughly 7.1%. The CDR3 is 14 residues long. The V segment lost 6 bases and the J segment 4 bases; nucleotides outside the gene matches: 5. CDR1 MNHNS and CDR2 SASEGT come from the germline V gene. The chain couples TRBV6-1 to TRBJ2-2; 7 positions agree with TRBD1. Material for sequencing was tumor tissue. The origin of this receptor is a female donor with papillary thyroid cancer or a benign thyroid nodule (not recorded which). Some clones in this sample may be carry-over from other donors' samples. The CDR3 DNA reads TGTGCCAGCAGAAGGACAGGATCCACCGGGGAGCTGTTTTTT. It codes for CASRRTGSTGELFF.